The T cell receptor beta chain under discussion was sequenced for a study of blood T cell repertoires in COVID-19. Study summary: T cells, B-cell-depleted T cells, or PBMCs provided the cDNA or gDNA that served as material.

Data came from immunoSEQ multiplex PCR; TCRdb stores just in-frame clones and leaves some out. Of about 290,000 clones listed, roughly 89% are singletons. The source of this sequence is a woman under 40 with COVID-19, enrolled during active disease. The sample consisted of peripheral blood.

CDR3: CASSLASAARGYTF. The CDR3 DNA follows: TGTGCCAGCAGCTTAGCCAGTGCGGCCCGGGGCTACACCTTC. The chain recombines TRBV11-2 with TRBJ1-2; D unclear. Trimming left V 1 base short and J 8 bases short, with 14 bases between. The CDR3 has 14 residues. The V gene's germline CDR1 is SGHAT and CDR2 FQNNGV.